These 29 T cell receptor beta chains share one sample of origin, sequenced in a study of Ad26.COV2.S vaccination and SARS-CoV-2 variants. Data came from immunoSEQ multiplex PCR; TCRdb stores just in-frame clones and leaves some out. The sample lists approximately 460,000 clones; 80% to 90% were seen once. This sample's treatment: 19 received Ad26.COV2.S at low or high dose, single or two shots; several received placebo; per-sample allocation not given. Sampling was performed 63 days after the first vaccine or placebo injection. The sequenced sample was peripheral blood, obtained in a trial of Ad26.COV2.S vaccine versus placebo. These receptors all stem from a person aged 18-60 years who received the Ad26.COV2.S COVID-19 vaccine or a placebo.

This chain joins TRBV7-6 and TRBJ2-7, with D perhaps TRBD1 (6 bases). Trimming left V 5 bases short and J 1 base short, with 15 bases between. The length of the CDR3 is 15 residues. CDR1 is SGHVS, CDR2 FNYEAQ, per germline. In DNA, the CDR3 is TGTGCCAGCAGCCCAGCCGGGACACTTTCCTACGAGCAGTACTTC. Translated: CASSPAGTLSYEQYF.

V gene TRBV9 combines with J gene TRBJ1-4; 7 nucleotides match TRBD1. After removal of 3 bases from V and 0 bases from J, the junction contained 11 bases not matched to a gene. CDR3 length: 18 residues. Per the germline V gene, CDR1 is SGDLS and CDR2 is YYNGEE. DNA for the CDR3: TGTGCCAGCAGCGCGGGGAGAGGGGGCAACCCAACTAATGAAAAACTGTTTTTT. Protein: CASSAGRGGNPTNEKLFF. The full variable domain, in which reference TRBV9 and TRBJ1-4 provide the parts outside the CDR3, is DSGVTQTPKHLITATGQRVTLRCSPRSGDLSVYWYQQSLDQGLQFLIQYYNGEERAKGNILERFSAQQFPDLHSELNLSSLELGDSALYFCASSAGRGGNPTNEKLFFGSGTQLSVL.

The chain employs TRBV6-5 and TRBJ1-2; a possible D gene is TRBD1 (6 bases). The CDR3 totals 13 residues. Germline CDR1 and CDR2: MNHEY and SVGAGI. V lost 6 bases and J 6 bases, leaving 14 bases between the germline ends. The CDR3: CASSIQGFDGYTF. The CDR3 nucleotides read TGTGCCAGCAGCATACAGGGATTTGATGGCTACACCTTC.

The genes are TRBV4-3 and TRBJ1-2; no reliable D call. Trimming took off 0 bases at V and 5 bases at J, with 22 bases between the two ends. This CDR3 has 18 amino acids. Germline V gene data show CDR1 as LGHNA and CDR2 as YSLEER. CDR3 sequence: CASSQEPVPGPTLYGYTF. In DNA, the CDR3 is TGCGCCAGCAGCCAAGAACCGGTACCCGGCCCCACCCTTTATGGCTACACCTTC.

V is TRBV7-3 and J is TRBJ1-1; no clear D gene. From germline, CDR1 is SGHTA and CDR2 FQGTGA. The CDR3 is made up of 13 amino acids. The V gene lost 4 bases and the J gene lost 2 bases, with 8 bases spanning the gap. The CDR3 DNA is TGTGCCAGCAGCTCCGGGCGAAACACTGAAGCTTTCTTT. This encodes CASSSGRNTEAFF.

The chain links TRBV7-2 to TRBJ1-4; D remains unclear. Germline loops: CDR1 SGHTA, CDR2 FQGNSA. The length of the CDR3 is 14 residues. V was trimmed by 2 bases and J by 8 bases, leaving 12 bases between them. The CDR3 reads CASSLNGFREKLFF. The DNA for the CDR3 is TGTGCCAGCAGCTTAAACGGGTTCAGGGAAAAACTGTTTTTT.

The rearrangement links TRBV9 to TRBJ2-7, with D maybe TRBD2 (5 bases). Trimming took 0 bases from V and 0 from J, leaving 13 bases between them. Germline CDR1 SGDLS, CDR2 YYNGEE. The CDR3 extends over 16 amino acids. This CDR3 reads CASSVASGSSSYEQYF. The CDR3 nucleotides are TGTGCCAGCAGCGTAGCTTCGGGAAGTAGCTCCTACGAGCAGTACTTC.

The chain has TRBV27 and TRBJ2-2; 10 bases are a match to TRBD2. The CDR3 runs 16 residues. V lost 4 bases, J lost 1 base, and 3 bases stayed unmatched. From germline, CDR1 is MNHEY and CDR2 SMNVEV (reference sequence). The CDR3 protein is CASSSRLAGNTGELFF. The DNA for the CDR3 is TGTGCCAGCAGTTCGCGACTAGCGGGGAACACCGGGGAGCTGTTTTTT.

This rearrangement joins TRBV27 to TRBJ1-2; perhaps TRBD1 as D (5 bases). V was trimmed by 9 bases and J by 1 base, leaving 9 bases between them. Germline assignment: CDR1 MNHEY and CDR2 SMNVEV (reference sequence). The CDR3 totals 12 residues. Here the CDR3 DNA reads TGTGCCAGTCGGGACGGTAACTATGGCTACACCTTC. It yields the protein CASRDGNYGYTF.

This clone has just a few counts. V is TRBV7-9 and J is TRBJ2-7, with 9 nucleotides matching TRBD1. CDR3 length: 13 residues. V lost 5 bases and J lost 4; bases outside the gene matches: 3. Germline V gives CDR1 SEHNR, CDR2 FQNEAQ (reference sequence). The DNA of the CDR3 is TGTGCCAGCAGCCCAGGGACAGGGTACGAGCAGTACTTC. Protein product: CASSPGTGYEQYF.

This sequence joins TRBV6-6 and TRBJ1-2; 12 positions agree with TRBD1. CDR3 length: 16 amino acids. V dropped 6 bases and J dropped 4; count of bases not matched to a gene: 9. Per the germline V gene, CDR1 is MNHNY and CDR2 is SVGAGI (reference sequence). The chain's CDR3 is CASSRRDRGRFYGYTF. The CDR3 DNA is TGTGCCAGCAGCCGCCGGGACAGGGGGCGCTTCTATGGCTACACCTTC.

This sequence joins TRBV27 and TRBJ2-1; no firm D call. Trimming shortened V by 3 bases and J by 3 bases, and 12 bases separated the two germline ends. Germline V gene sequence: CDR1 MNHEY, CDR2 SMNVEV (reference sequence). The CDR3 totals 15 residues. The CDR3 is CASSLGSSNYNEQFF. In DNA form, the CDR3 reads TGTGCCAGCAGTTTGGGCAGTTCCAACTACAATGAGCAGTTCTTC.

The gene calls are TRBV18 and TRBJ1-6; possibly TRBD1 for D (6 bases). V was clipped by 4 bases and J by 7 bases, with 14 bases between them. Germline CDR1 reads KGHSH; CDR2 reads LQKENI. This CDR3 has 15 residues. Here the CDR3 DNA reads TGTGCCAGCTCACTACGGGACACACGAAATTCACCCCTCCACTTT. Translated, it gives CASSLRDTRNSPLHF. The variable domain in full, with the rest retrieved from reference TRBV18 and TRBJ1-6, is NAGVMQNPRHLVRRRGQEARLRCSPMKGHSHVYWYRQLPEEGLKFMVYLQKENIIDESGMPKERFSAEFPKEGPSILRIQQVVRGDSAAYFCASSLRDTRNSPLHFGNGTRLTVT.

This chain connects TRBV7-2 to TRBJ1-1; maybe TRBD1 (6 bases). Germline loops: CDR1 SGHTA, CDR2 FQGNSA. The V gene lost 1 base and the J gene lost 0 bases, with 9 bases spanning the gap. The CDR3 contains 15 residues. CDR3 loop: CASSLVQGMNTEAFF. The CDR3 DNA follows: TGTGCCAGCAGCTTAGTGCAGGGGATGAACACTGAAGCTTTCTTT.

The rearrangement joins TRBV9 to TRBJ2-3, with TRBD2 matching over 12 bases. V gave up 4 bases and J gave up 3 bases; unmatched junction bases: 6. The CDR3 contains 16 residues. The V gene's germline CDR1 is SGDLS and CDR2 YYNGEE. The CDR3 region is CASSPGLAGLTDTQYF. The CDR3 DNA reads as TGTGCCAGCAGCCCGGGACTAGCGGGTTTGACAGATACGCAGTATTTT.

The chain couples TRBV21-1 to TRBJ1-2. TRBV21-1 is a recognized pseudogene. The CDR3 consists of 15 residues. The CDR3 bases are TGTGCCAGCAGCCCCAAGACAAGGAACGGACATGGCTACACCTTC. Amino acid sequence: CASSPKTRNGHGYTF.

The genes are TRBV19 and TRBJ1-5; possibly TRBD1 for D (6 bases). The CDR3 extends over 14 amino acids. Trimming stripped 3 bases from V and 8 bases from J, with 14 bases between. Germline V CDR1 and CDR2: LNHDA, SQIVND (reference sequence). CDR3 DNA: TGTGCCAGTAGTATTAGAGGGGGTGGGGAGCCCCAGCATTTT. Translating it yields CASSIRGGGEPQHF.

This clone was observed a few times. The V gene is TRBV19, the J gene TRBJ1-5; 10 nucleotides line up with TRBD1. Germline V gene lookup returns CDR1 LNHDA and CDR2 SQIVND (reference sequence). The CDR3 extends over 18 amino acids. Losses at the gene ends were 3 bases for V and 6 bases for J; bases not matched to a gene: 14. The CDR3 here is CASSIHTSTGGLVQPQHF. CDR3 nucleotide sequence: TGTGCCAGTAGTATTCACACTTCGACAGGGGGCTTAGTTCAGCCCCAGCATTTT.

This chain connects TRBV6-5 to TRBJ2-3; 10 bases map to TRBD1. Losses at the gene ends were 8 bases for V and 2 bases for J; bases not matched to a gene: 7. The CDR3 totals 15 residues. Germline V gives CDR1 MNHEY, CDR2 SVGAGI. In nucleotides, the CDR3 is TGTGCCAGCCGGGACAGGGGCCTTTCCACAGATACGCAGTATTTT. Protein product: CASRDRGLSTDTQYF.

This sequence joins TRBV25-1 and TRBJ2-3; D is uncertain. V lost 2 bases to trimming and J lost 4 bases, with 7 bases between them. Per the germline V gene, CDR1 is MGHDK and CDR2 is SYGVNS. The CDR3 runs 13 residues. The DNA for the CDR3 is TGTGCCAGCAGTGAAGGCCCTCCAGATACGCAGTATTTT. Translation: CASSEGPPDTQYF. The full variable domain, rest sourced from reference TRBV25-1 and TRBJ2-3, is EADIYQTPRYLVIGTGKKITLECSQTMGHDKMYWYQQDPGMELHLIHYSYGVNSTEKGDLSSESTVSRIRTEHFPLTLESARPSHTSQYLCASSEGPPDTQYFGPGTRLTVL.

The CDR3 is CASSPGLAGVRYGNEQFF. The CDR3 nucleotides are TGCGCCAGCAGCCCGGGACTAGCGGGGGTCCGATACGGCAATGAGCAGTTCTTC. V gene TRBV4-1 combines with J gene TRBJ2-1, with TRBD2 matching over 14 bases. CDR3 length: 18 residues. CDR1 and CDR2 from the germline V gene are MGHRA and YSYEKL. Trimming removed 4 bases from V and 6 bases from J; junction bases left unmatched: 11.

The chain uses TRBV13 and TRBJ2-5; maybe TRBD2 (7 bases). CDR1 and CDR2 (germline): PRHDT, FYEKMQ (reference sequence). The CDR3 is made up of 14 amino acids. Trimming took off 4 bases at V and 1 base at J, with 10 bases between the two ends. CDR3 residues: CASSSAGAQETQYF. CDR3 nucleotide sequence: TGTGCCAGCAGCTCCGCGGGGGCCCAAGAGACCCAGTACTTC.

The chain recombines TRBV9 with TRBJ2-1; possibly TRBD2 for D (6 bases). Between the trimmed V and J ends, which lost 0 bases and 7 bases, there was a span of 14 bases. The CDR3 spans 15 residues. Germline V gene data show CDR1 as SGDLS and CDR2 as YYNGEE. This chain's CDR3 is CASSVGRGSKNEQFF. The CDR3 nucleotides read TGTGCCAGCAGCGTAGGACGGGGGTCTAAGAATGAGCAGTTCTTC.

The chain combines TRBV13 with TRBJ1-1, with D possibly being TRBD1 (5 bases). CDR3 size: 13 residues. V shed 6 bases and J shed 5 bases, with 13 bases lying between them. In germline, CDR1 is PRHDT, CDR2 FYEKMQ (reference sequence). CDR3 loop: CASRSAGATEAFF. The CDR3 bases are TGTGCCAGCAGATCCGCCGGGGCGACTGAAGCTTTCTTT.

The genes are TRBV10-1 and TRBJ2-5; the D is unclear. V was trimmed by 0 bases and J by 4 bases, leaving 6 bases between them. This CDR3 comprises 13 residues. Germline CDR1 WNHNN, CDR2 SYGVQD (reference sequence). The CDR3 DNA reads as TGCGCCAGCAGTGAGTCGTCGACAGAGACCCAGTACTTC. Encoded protein: CASSESSTETQYF.

In regard to this clone: Germline and junction disagree at one end, which may indicate a read error. The chain carries TRBV20-1 and TRBJ1-2, with 7 bases aligning to TRBD1. CDR1 and CDR2 (germline): DFQATT, SNEGSKA (reference sequence). The CDR3 runs to 12 residues. CDR3 DNA sequence: TGCAGTGCCAGTTCTCTTACAGGGGCCGGGGGCTTC. Amino acid sequence: CSASSLTGAGGF.

The chain uses TRBV28 and TRBJ2-3; 10 bases map to TRBD1. The trim removed 1 base at V and 5 bases at J, leaving 6 bases unmatched. Per the germline V gene, CDR1 is MDHEN and CDR2 is SYDVKM. The CDR3 length is 16 residues. CDR3 protein: CASSLFPGTGVDTQYF. DNA for the CDR3: TGTGCCAGCAGTTTATTTCCTGGGACAGGGGTAGATACGCAGTATTTT.

CDR3 amino acids: CAISESSGESGTEAFF. The DNA for the CDR3 is TGTGCCATCAGTGAGTCGTCAGGGGAATCTGGCACTGAAGCTTTCTTT. The rearrangement uses TRBV10-3 and TRBJ1-1, with D possibly being TRBD1 (6 bases). With 0 bases removed from V and 4 bases from J, the gap between germline ends came to 15 bases. Germline assignment: CDR1 ENHRY and CDR2 SYGVKD. This CDR3 has 16 amino acids.

A single count supports this clone. This chain joins TRBV2 and TRBJ2-3, with a possible D match to TRBD2 (5 bases). The CDR3 contains 9 residues. Trimming pared 8 bases from V and 8 bases from J, leaving 5 bases between. The V gene's germline CDR1 is SNHLY and CDR2 FYNNEI. The CDR3 DNA sequence: TGTGCCAGCGGGAGTACGCAGTATTTT. This codes for CASGSTQYF.